Listed here are 4 T cell receptor beta chains from one sample, sequenced in a study of vaccination and CD4 T cells after COVID-19. The treatment here: 10-day PBMC culture with coronavirus spike peptide pools or control peptides (ViraFEST assay). Harvesting of the unexposed donor's CD4+ T cells predated the COVID-19 pandemic (2011-2018). Cultured CD4+ T cell DNA was sequenced using the Oncomine TCR Beta short-read assay. Each CDR3 protein is one row after TCRdb ran MiXCR on the PCR reads. The repertoire has about 5,700 distinct CDR3 sequences, 35% to 50% of them found once; the top ten carry around 48%. These receptors lack a known antigen. Sequencing used CD4+ T cells from blood, cultured in vitro. The receptors shown here come from a human donor in good health.

The chain carries TRBV7-3 and TRBJ1-1; D is undetermined. This CDR3 contains 14 residues. Germline V gene data show CDR1 as SGHTA and CDR2 as FQGTGA. V lost 5 bases to trimming and J lost 7 bases, with 17 bases between them. The CDR3 region has the DNA TGTGCCAGCAGCCCGCATTCGGGAGAAGTTGAAGCTTTCTTT. Amino acid sequence: CASSPHSGEVEAFF.

This clonotype has only a few counts. The chain carries TRBV20-1 and TRBJ2-3; D is tentatively TRBD1 or TRBD2 (5 bases each). There are 14 residues in the CDR3. Trimming cost V 5 bases and J 4 bases, with 16 bases left between them. Germline loops: CDR1 DFQATT, CDR2 SNEGSKA (reference sequence). The CDR3 coding sequence is TGCAGTGCTGGGGACCTCATAAATGCAGATACGCAGTATTTT. It specifies CSAGDLINADTQYF.

V is TRBV4-1 and J is TRBJ1-2, with 8 bases matching TRBD1. The germline gives CDR1 MGHRA, CDR2 YSYEKL. The ends lost 0 bases at V and 8 bases at J; junction bases unmatched: 8. The CDR3 runs 15 residues. The CDR3 is CASSQDQTTGEGYTF. In DNA form, the CDR3 reads TGCGCCAGCAGCCAAGATCAGACGACAGGGGAAGGCTACACCTTC.

The chain recombines TRBV3-1 with TRBJ2-1, with 9 bases fitting TRBD2. Germline V CDR1 and CDR2: LGHDT, YNNKEL (reference sequence). The CDR3 has 19 residues. V lost 1 base, J lost 1 base, and 11 bases stayed unmatched. The DNA of the CDR3 is TGTGCCAGCAGCCAAGCACGGCGGGGGGGGCCAGGTTCCTACAATGAGCAGTTCTTC. Translation: CASSQARRGGPGSYNEQFF.